What follows are 14 T cell receptor beta chains derived from one specimen sequenced in a study of beta chain features in type 1 diabetes. Whole-study results and caveats: The study found moderately but significantly shorter TCRB CDR3s in all four CD4+ subsets of Type 1 diabetes patients.

These TCRs' antigens remain unknown. The authors reverse transcribed all of the isolated RNA, so sequencing captured expressed TCRB transcripts. Sequencing used immunoSEQ multiplex PCR; TCRdb keeps in-frame clones, though not all of them. The table includes about 340,000 clones, about 13% detected once. Material: naive CD4+ T cells from blood. The receptors were gathered from a woman younger than 30 with type 1 diabetes.

This clone was detected a few times. This chain links TRBV4-3 with TRBJ1-5, with 10 bases aligning to TRBD1. Germline V gene data show CDR1 as LGHNA and CDR2 as YSLEER. The CDR3 runs to 14 residues. Trimming cost V 2 bases and J 6 bases; bases outside gene matches: 1. As DNA, the CDR3 is TGCGCCAGCAGCCAATGGACAGGGGGTCAGCCCCAGCATTTT. Translation gives CASSQWTGGQPQHF.

This chain connects TRBV9 to TRBJ1-5, with a tentative D call TRBD1 (6 bases). Germline loops: CDR1 SGDLS, CDR2 YYNGEE. Trimming pared 4 bases from V and 1 base from J, leaving 9 bases between. This CDR3 contains 14 residues. In DNA, the CDR3 is TGTGCCAGCAGCCCCACAGGGAGCAATCAGCCCCAGCATTTT. It codes for CASSPTGSNQPQHF.

CDR3 in amino acids: CASMQPGQGTEAFF. Written as DNA, the CDR3 is TGTGCCAGCATGCAACCGGGACAGGGGACTGAAGCTTTCTTT. The chain recombines TRBV28 with TRBJ1-1; 10 bases fit TRBD1. CDR3 length equals 14 residues. The V segment lost 7 bases and the J segment 5 bases; nucleotides outside the gene matches: 7. Per germline, CDR1 MDHEN and CDR2 SYDVKM. Variable domain in full (rest from reference TRBV28 and TRBJ1-1): DVKVTQSSRYLVKRTGEKVFLECVQDMDHENMFWYRQDPGLGLRLIYFSYDVKMKEKGDIPEGYSVSREKKERFSLILESASTNQTSMYLCASMQPGQGTEAFFGQGTRLTVV.

The chain couples TRBV30 to TRBJ2-3, with D unresolved. Trimming removed 3 bases at V and 3 bases at J, with 16 bases between. The CDR3 is 15 amino acids. CDR1 is GTSNPN, CDR2 SVGIG, per germline (reference sequence). In DNA, the CDR3 is TGTGCCTGGAGAAGAAGCGTCTTTTGGACAGATACGCAGTATTTT. This encodes CAWRRSVFWTDTQYF. The entire variable domain, with the rest obtained from reference TRBV30 and TRBJ2-3, is as follows: SQTIHQWPATLVQPVGSPLSLECTVEGTSNPNLYWYRQAAGRGLQLLFYSVGIGQISSEVPQNLSASRPQDRQFILSSKKLLLSDSGFYLCAWRRSVFWTDTQYFGPGTRLTVL.

This clone has just a few counts. The chain has TRBV4-3 and TRBJ2-1, with TRBD2 identical over 7 bases. Germline CDR1 is LGHNA and CDR2 is YSLEER. The CDR3 runs 13 residues. The V and J ends lost 4 bases and 9 bases, in that order; junction bases with no gene match: 6. The DNA for the CDR3 is TGCGCCAGCAGCCCCCGACTAGCAACTGAGCAGTTCTTC. The encoded protein is CASSPRLATEQFF.

The CDR3 loop reads CASSPDLTGMNTEAFF. The CDR3 bases are TGCGCCAGCAGCCCCGACCTGACAGGGATGAACACTGAAGCTTTCTTT. The J gene is TRBJ1-1, the V gene TRBV5-1, with 7 bases matching TRBD1. The CDR3 covers 16 residues. Germline V gene data show CDR1 as SGHRS and CDR2 as YFSETQ. V was clipped by 4 bases and J by 0 bases; unmatched bases: 9.

V and J are TRBV7-2 and TRBJ2-1; D gene unclear. This CDR3 spans 15 amino acids. Trimming took 1 base from V and 0 from J, leaving 7 bases between them. Germline CDR1 and CDR2: SGHTA and FQGNSA. CDR3 region: CASSLVANSYNEQFF. The CDR3, as DNA: TGTGCCAGCAGCTTAGTGGCAAACTCCTACAATGAGCAGTTCTTC.

This clone was seen more than once but under ten times. The chain combines TRBV28 with TRBJ2-2, with D maybe TRBD1 (6 bases). Trimming pared 8 bases from V and 16 bases from J, leaving 17 bases between. This CDR3 spans 11 amino acids. Per germline, CDR1 MDHEN and CDR2 SYDVKM. CDR3 coding DNA: TGTGCCAGCGGAACCACAGGGAGCCCGTTTTTT. It yields the protein CASGTTGSPFF.

J is TRBJ1-2 and V is TRBV29-1; TRBD1 is a possible D gene (5 bases). Trimming took off 1 base at V and 8 bases at J, with 17 bases between the two ends. Germline CDR1 reads SQVTM; CDR2 reads ANQGSEA. The CDR3 contains 14 residues. In DNA, the CDR3 is TGCAGCGTTGAAGGGCGCCTGCAGGGTTTCGGCTACACCTTC. Amino acids: CSVEGRLQGFGYTF.

This rearrangement joins TRBV30 to TRBJ1-2; TRBD1 matches 8 bases. V was clipped by 3 bases and J by 1 base; unmatched bases: 7. This CDR3 has 15 amino acids. Germline CDR1 reads GTSNPN; CDR2 reads SVGIG (reference sequence). As DNA, the CDR3 is TGTGCCTGGAGGGCGAGACAGGGGCTTAACTATGGCTACACCTTC. Amino acids: CAWRARQGLNYGYTF.

This clone has a handful of counts. Additional DNA sequences in this sample encode the identical CDR3. V is TRBV18 and J is TRBJ2-3; a weak D match, TRBD2 (5 bases). The CDR3 covers 15 residues. Trimming cost V 6 bases and J 0 bases, with 13 bases left between them. Germline V CDR1 and CDR2: KGHSH, LQKENI. The CDR3 loop is CASSPGLASTDTQYF. The CDR3 coding sequence is TGTGCCAGCTCCCCCGGACTGGCTAGCACAGATACGCAGTATTTT.

Only a few counts were recorded for this clone. This rearrangement joins TRBV30 to TRBJ1-1, with D perhaps matching TRBD1 (5 bases). Trimming pared 4 bases from V and 5 bases from J, leaving 17 bases between. Germline V gives CDR1 GTSNPN, CDR2 SVGIG (reference sequence). The CDR3 loop spans 14 amino acids. CDR3 sequence reads: CAWTWGALGTEAFF. The CDR3 DNA is TGTGCCTGGACCTGGGGCGCCCTGGGAACTGAAGCTTTCTTT.

This clone was seen a handful of times. The chain carries TRBV7-9 and TRBJ2-1, with 8 nucleotides matching TRBD2. The CDR3 is 14 amino acids. Germline CDR1 reads SEHNR; CDR2 reads FQNEAQ (reference sequence). The V and J ends lost 5 bases and 5 bases, in that order; junction bases with no gene match: 5. CDR3 nucleotides: TGTGCCAGCAGCCAACTAGCGGTAAACAATGAGCAGTTCTTC. Translation: CASSQLAVNNEQFF.

This clone was observed a few times. The V gene is TRBV5-1, the J gene TRBJ1-2; perhaps TRBD1 as D (6 bases). V gave up 3 bases and J gave up 2 bases, with 11 bases separating them. Germline CDR1 SGHRS, CDR2 YFSETQ. CDR3 length: 14 amino acids. CDR3 nucleotides: TGCGCCAGCAGCTCCGGGACACCCAACTATGGCTACACCTTC. Encoded protein: CASSSGTPNYGYTF. The variable domain in full, completed from reference TRBV5-1 and TRBJ1-2, reads KAGVTQTPRYLIKTRGQQVTLSCSPISGHRSVSWYQQTPGQGLQFLFEYFSETQRNKGNFPGRFSGRQFSNSRSEMNVSTLELGDSALYLCASSSGTPNYGYTFGSGTRLTVV.